This record looks at one T cell receptor (beta chain) sequence and its context. Its antigen is not yet known. No much larger clone exists at a distance of one base, and base qualities are not known. CDR1 MNHEY and CDR2 SVGAGI were looked up in the germline V gene. V loses 7 bases of germline sequence and J loses 8 bases, and the interval between the two ends is 18 bases. Its CDR3 holds 14 amino acids, cysteine through phenylalanine. Only the CDR3 region is kept as DNA, spanning 42 bases read in frame from base 1. TCR CDR3 regions were amplified from genomic DNA by multiplex PCR using the deep immunoSEQ assay. For each cell subset, the extracted genomic DNA was distributed evenly across all wells of several immunoSEQ 96-well plates, and each plate served as one replicate. For sorted subsets, approximately 210 ng of genomic DNA, equivalent to some 30,000 T cell genomes, went into each replicate PCR. Purified libraries were quantified with a Qubit 3.0 fluorometer, sized on a Bioanalyzer 2100, and re-quantified with the KAPA Library Quantification kit. Each immunoSEQ 96-well plate was sequenced on its own single-read 150-cycle Illumina NextSeq 550 flow cell. The study's own analysis went as follows. Because the immunoSEQ output included only junctional sequences and no quality scores, the filtering could not be the same as the filtering used for full-length reads. Sequences were annotated with PyIR, a Python wrapper for IgBLAST v1.9, and V/J genes and CDR3 were assigned using IMGT germline references. Reads with weak V/J assignments (E-value above 1e-6), missing CDR3, stop codons, out-of-frame junctions, or ambiguous translated residues were removed. V3J clonotypes were defined as sequences sharing the same inferred V gene, J gene, and CDR3 amino acid sequence. The percentage overlap between two repertoires was calculated by dividing the number of shared unique clonotypes by the size of the smaller repertoire. RTK rarefaction, the Chao1 estimator, and Recon v2.1 estimates of unobserved clonotypes were used to assess repertoire richness. Generation probabilities for all TCRbeta clonotypes obtained by the gDNA method from a handful of donors were computed using OLGA. The immuneACCESS repertoire file appears here via TCRdb, limited to in-frame rearrangements. These files lack a portion of the clones; in checked studies, under half of the deficit traces to unresolved V genes, and the cause of the others is not known. V and J calls and clone size are copied from that table; D and trimming were computed from the DNA. For this sample the table gives millions of clones, of which 95% were detected only once. Of the sample, more than 0.1% is held by the ten largest clones.

The donors were healthy, HIV-negative adults who had no recently reported acute infections or vaccinations. Every donor was a Caucasian adult residing in Nashville, Tennessee, USA. Magnetic negative selection was used to enrich CD4+ T cells, after which naive cells were positively selected on CD45RA and the negative fraction became the memory subset. After blood collection by leukapheresis, PBMCs were isolated using Ficoll-Histopaque density gradient centrifugation and then cryopreserved in the vapor phase of liquid nitrogen. Analytical flow cytometry was used to check the purity and quantity of each magnetically sorted T cell population. From each sorted fraction, genomic DNA was isolated and quantified by UV absorbance on a Nanodrop 2000c. The data were taken from a study of shared clonotypes between healthy human individuals (dated by TCRdb to 2018 to 2021). Broadly, across the study: A few men and two women, aged 18 to 49 years, made up the cohort. For each donor, CD4 naive and CD4 memory were each given three plates, CD8 naive was given two plates, and CD8 memory was given one plate. To estimate repertoire size and how much clonotype sharing occurs between individuals, the study deeply sequenced the blood TCR repertoires of a handful of healthy adults. Different laboratories and diverse techniques were used to prepare libraries and sequence TCR repertoires, to increase sequencing depth and limit assay-specific biases. Between about 0.85 and 8.9 billion PBMCs per donor were obtained by leukapheresis. The paper's findings and limits, for the study overall: Sampling was restricted to blood, and TCR repertoires in tissues likely differ from the TCR repertoires found in blood. Compared with non-shared clonotypes, the clonotypes found in all four sorted-subset donors had higher generation probabilities. Even with the large sequencing depth, rarefaction of the sorted-subset datasets indicated that sequencing was incomplete. Sharing across a few donors was observed for around 4.8% of naive CD4, 3% to 3.5% of naive CD8, over 2% of memory CD4, and 0.4% of memory CD8 clonotypes. Because the study included only a small number of donors, the genetic and exposure-history diversity represented was limited. Pairwise subsampling indicated that sequencing depth was expected to affect the degree of clonotype sharing among donors. Estimated clonotype richness was generally larger for naive than for memory subsets.

The chain is encoded by TRBV6-5 joined to TRBJ1-3; no D gene is confidently identified. The sequencing sample was made of naive CD4+ T cells sorted from blood. What this sample's cell subset or site label stands for: CD45RA+ positively selected. The source of this sequence is a young man in good health. The CDR3 is CASKPLTRVDTIYF. The base sequence is TGTGCCAGCAAGCCCCTTACTCGCGTTGACACCATATATTTT.